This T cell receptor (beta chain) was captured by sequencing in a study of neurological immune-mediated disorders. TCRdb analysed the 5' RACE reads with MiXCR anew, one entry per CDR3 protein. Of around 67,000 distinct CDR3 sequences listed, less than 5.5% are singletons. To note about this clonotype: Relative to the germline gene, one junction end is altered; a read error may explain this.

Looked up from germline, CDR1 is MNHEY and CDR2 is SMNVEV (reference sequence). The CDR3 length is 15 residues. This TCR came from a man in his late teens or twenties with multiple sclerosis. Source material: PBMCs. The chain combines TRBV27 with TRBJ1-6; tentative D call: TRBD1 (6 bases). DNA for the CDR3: TGTGCCAGCAGTTTAAGGAGGGGGTATAATTCACCCCTCAACTTT. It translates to CASSLRRGYNSPLNF.